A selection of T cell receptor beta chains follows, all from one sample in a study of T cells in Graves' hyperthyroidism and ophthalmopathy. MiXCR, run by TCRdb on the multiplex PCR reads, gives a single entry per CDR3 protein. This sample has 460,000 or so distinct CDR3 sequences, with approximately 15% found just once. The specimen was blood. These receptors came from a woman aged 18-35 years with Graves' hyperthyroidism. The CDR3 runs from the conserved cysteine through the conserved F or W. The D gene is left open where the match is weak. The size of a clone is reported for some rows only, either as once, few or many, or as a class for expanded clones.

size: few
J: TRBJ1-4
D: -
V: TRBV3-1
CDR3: CASSQDGSYNEKLFF
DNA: TGTGCCAGCAGCCAAGACGGGAGCTATAATGAAAAACTGTTTTTT

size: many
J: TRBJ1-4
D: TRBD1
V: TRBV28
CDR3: CASSSPTGWYEKLFF
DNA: TGTGCCAGCAGCTCGCCGACAGGGTGGTATGAAAAACTGTTTTTT

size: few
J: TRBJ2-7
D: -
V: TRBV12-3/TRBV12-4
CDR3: CASSGRGRSRPDEQYF
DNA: TGTGCCAGCAGTGGGAGAGGGCGGAGTCGCCCCGACGAGCAGTACTTC

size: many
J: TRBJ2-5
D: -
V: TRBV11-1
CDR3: CASSYIRETQYF
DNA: TGTGCCAGCAGCTATATCCGGGAGACCCAGTACTTC

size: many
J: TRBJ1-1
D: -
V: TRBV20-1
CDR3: CSASPSNPMNTEAFF
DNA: TGCAGTGCTAGCCCCAGCAACCCTATGAACACTGAAGCTTTCTTT

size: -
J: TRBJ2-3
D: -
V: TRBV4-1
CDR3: CASGQVAGLTSTDTQYF
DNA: TGCGCCAGCGGCCAAGTGGCGGGACTCACTAGCACAGATACGCAGTATTTT

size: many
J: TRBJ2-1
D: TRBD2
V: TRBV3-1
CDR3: CASSLPRTSGSRSNEQFF
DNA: TGTGCCAGCAGCCTGCCTCGGACTAGCGGGAGTAGGTCCAATGAGCAGTTCTTC

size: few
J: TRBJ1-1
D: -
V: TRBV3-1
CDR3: CASSQAGLNRGSEAFF
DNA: TGTGCCAGCAGCCAGGCAGGTTTAAACCGGGGTTCTGAAGCTTTCTTT

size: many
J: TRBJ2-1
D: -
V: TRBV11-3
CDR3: CASSPRTFRLNPSYNEQFF
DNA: TGTGCCAGCAGCCCCCGGACCTTCCGCTTAAATCCATCCTACAATGAGCAGTTCTTC

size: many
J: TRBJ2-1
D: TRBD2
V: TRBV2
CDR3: CASRTSGLNNEQFF
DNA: TGTGCCAGCAGGACTAGCGGCTTGAACAATGAGCAGTTCTTC

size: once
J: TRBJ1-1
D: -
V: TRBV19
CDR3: CASSTRGHLAEAFF
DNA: TGTGCCAGTAGTACTCGGGGACACTTAGCGGAAGCTTTCTTT

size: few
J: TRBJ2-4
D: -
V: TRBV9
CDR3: CASSAYAVENIQYF
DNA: TGTGCCAGCAGCGCCTATGCGGTGGAAAACATTCAGTACTTC

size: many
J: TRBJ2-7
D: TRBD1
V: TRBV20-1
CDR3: CSARDWTGEQYF
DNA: TGCAGTGCTAGAGATTGGACAGGCGAGCAGTACTTC

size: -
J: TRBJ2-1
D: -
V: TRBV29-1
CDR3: CSVLPDNEQFF
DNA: TGCAGCGTTCTCCCGGACAATGAGCAGTTCTTC

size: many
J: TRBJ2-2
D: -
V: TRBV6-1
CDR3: CASSSIAARTGELFF
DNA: TGTGCCAGCAGTTCGATAGCGGCGAGGACCGGGGAGCTGTTTTTT

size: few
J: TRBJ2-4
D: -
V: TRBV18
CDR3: CASSPGGYAPGAKNIQYF
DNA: TGTGCCAGCTCACCAGGCGGGTACGCGCCCGGGGCCAAAAACATTCAGTACTTC

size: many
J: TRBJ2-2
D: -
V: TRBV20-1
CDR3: CSAWRAATGELFF
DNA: TGCAGTGCCTGGAGGGCGGCTACCGGGGAGCTGTTTTTT

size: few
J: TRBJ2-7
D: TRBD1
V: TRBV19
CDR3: CASSRGQGGYEQYF
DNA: TGTGCCAGTAGTAGAGGACAGGGAGGCTACGAGCAGTACTTC

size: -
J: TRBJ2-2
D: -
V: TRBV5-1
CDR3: CASSIGAANTGELFF
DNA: TGTGCCAGCAGCATAGGGGCAGCAAACACCGGGGAGCTGTTTTTT

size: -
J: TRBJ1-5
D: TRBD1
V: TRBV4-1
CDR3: CASSQGLVSDRVYQPQHF
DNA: TGCGCCAGCAGCCAGGGCTTGGTTTCGGACAGGGTTTATCAGCCCCAGCATTTT

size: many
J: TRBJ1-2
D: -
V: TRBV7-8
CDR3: CASSFPDSYGYTF
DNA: TGTGCCAGCAGCTTCCCCGACAGTTATGGCTACACCTTC

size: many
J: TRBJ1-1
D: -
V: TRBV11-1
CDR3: CASSATGLGAFF
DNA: TGTGCCAGCAGCGCGACAGGCCTGGGGGCTTTCTTT

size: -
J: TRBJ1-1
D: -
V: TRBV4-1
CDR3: CASSHLQINTEAFF
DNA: TGCGCCAGCAGCCATCTTCAGATTAACACTGAAGCTTTCTTT

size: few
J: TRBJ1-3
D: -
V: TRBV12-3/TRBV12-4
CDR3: CASTFSSAGNTIYF
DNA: TGTGCCAGCACCTTTTCGAGTGCGGGAAACACCATATATTTT

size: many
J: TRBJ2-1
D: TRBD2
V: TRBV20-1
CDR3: CSARDLDGSGRWGEQFF
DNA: TGCAGTGCTAGAGATCTGGACGGGAGCGGGAGATGGGGTGAGCAGTTCTTC

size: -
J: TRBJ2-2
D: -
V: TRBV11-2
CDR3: CASSLGWGDTGELFF
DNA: TGTGCCAGCAGCTTAGGATGGGGGGACACCGGGGAGCTGTTTTTT

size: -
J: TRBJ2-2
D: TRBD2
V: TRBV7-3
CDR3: CASSLLAGRAGELFF
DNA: TGTGCCAGCAGCTTACTAGCGGGAAGAGCCGGGGAGCTGTTTTTT

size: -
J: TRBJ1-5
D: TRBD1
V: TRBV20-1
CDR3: CSATSRGHLNQPQHF
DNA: TGCAGTGCTACGAGCAGGGGGCACCTCAATCAGCCCCAGCATTTT

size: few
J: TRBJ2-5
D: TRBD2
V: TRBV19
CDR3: CASSQASGQETQYF
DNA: TGTGCCAGTAGTCAGGCTAGCGGGCAAGAGACCCAGTACTTC

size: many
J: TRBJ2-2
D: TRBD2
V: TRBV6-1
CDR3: CASKFLSGSGNTGELFF
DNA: TGTGCCAGCAAATTCCTGAGCGGGAGTGGAAACACCGGGGAGCTGTTTTTT

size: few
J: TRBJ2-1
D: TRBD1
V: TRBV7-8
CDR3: CASCRGTGTNEQFF
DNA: TGTGCCAGCTGTCGGGGGACAGGGACCAATGAGCAGTTCTTC

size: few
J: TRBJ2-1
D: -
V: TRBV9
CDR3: CASSVDFTNEQFF
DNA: TGTGCCAGCAGCGTGGACTTCACCAATGAGCAGTTCTTC

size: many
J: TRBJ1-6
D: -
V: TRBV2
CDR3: CASSDPGLGGSPLHF
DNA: TGTGCCAGCAGTGACCCAGGGTTGGGTGGTTCACCCCTCCACTTT

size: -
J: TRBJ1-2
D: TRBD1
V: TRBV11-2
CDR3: CASSLGTGAYSYGYTF
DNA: TGTGCCAGCAGCTTGGGGACAGGGGCTTACAGCTATGGCTACACCTTC

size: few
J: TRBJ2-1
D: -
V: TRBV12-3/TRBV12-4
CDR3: CASCSREWASSYNEQFF
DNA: TGTGCCAGCTGTAGTCGGGAGTGGGCCTCCTCCTACAATGAGCAGTTCTTC

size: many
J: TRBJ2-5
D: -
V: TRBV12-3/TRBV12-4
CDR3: CASSLGGEQETQYF
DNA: TGTGCCAGCAGTTTAGGGGGGGAACAAGAGACCCAGTACTTC

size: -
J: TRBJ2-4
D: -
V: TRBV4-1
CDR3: CASSKLWGEGKNIQYF
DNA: TGCGCCAGCAGCAAGTTATGGGGGGAAGGCAAAAACATTCAGTACTTC

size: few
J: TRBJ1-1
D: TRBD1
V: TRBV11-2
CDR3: CASSLGQGDFMNTEAFF
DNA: TGTGCCAGCAGCTTAGGTCAGGGGGATTTCATGAACACTGAAGCTTTCTTT

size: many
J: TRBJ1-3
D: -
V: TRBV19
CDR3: CASSIRGGSGNTIYF
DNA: TGTGCCAGTAGTATTCGTGGGGGCAGCGGAAACACCATATATTTT

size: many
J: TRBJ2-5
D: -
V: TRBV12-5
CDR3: CASGLGLKETQYF
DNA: TGTGCTAGTGGTTTGGGCCTAAAAGAGACCCAGTACTTC

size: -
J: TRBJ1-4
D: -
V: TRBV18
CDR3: CASSPVWGPQTNEKLFF
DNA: TGTGCCAGCTCACCCGTTTGGGGGCCACAAACTAATGAAAAACTGTTTTTT

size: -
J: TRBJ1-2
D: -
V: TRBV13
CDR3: CASTSGGGSRYGYTF
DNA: TGTGCCAGCACTTCGGGGGGGGGCAGTCGCTATGGCTACACCTTC